The clone carrying this T cell receptor beta chain was counted many times. Germline assignment: CDR1 SNHLY and CDR2 FYNNEI. V was clipped by 7 bases and J by 6 bases; unmatched bases: 12. CDR3 length: 15 amino acids. TCR beta CDR3 regions were amplified from RNA transcripts. The TCR CDR3 first-round RT-PCR relied on the HTBI primer set. TCRdb re-called the multiplex PCR reads with MiXCR, one entry per CDR3 protein. The sample records under 700,000 distinct CDR3 sequences, about 45% being singletons. The data were obtained in a study of T cells in Graves' hyperthyroidism and ophthalmopathy. Sequenced sample: peripheral blood or thyroid tissue (not recorded which). The TCR was taken from a woman aged 18 to 35 with Graves' hyperthyroidism. This chain links TRBV2 with TRBJ2-5, with TRBD2 matching 9 bases. The CDR3 loop reads CASTSSDSGRQTQYF. The CDR3 DNA follows: TGTGCCAGCACCTCCAGCGACAGCGGGAGGCAGACCCAGTACTTC.